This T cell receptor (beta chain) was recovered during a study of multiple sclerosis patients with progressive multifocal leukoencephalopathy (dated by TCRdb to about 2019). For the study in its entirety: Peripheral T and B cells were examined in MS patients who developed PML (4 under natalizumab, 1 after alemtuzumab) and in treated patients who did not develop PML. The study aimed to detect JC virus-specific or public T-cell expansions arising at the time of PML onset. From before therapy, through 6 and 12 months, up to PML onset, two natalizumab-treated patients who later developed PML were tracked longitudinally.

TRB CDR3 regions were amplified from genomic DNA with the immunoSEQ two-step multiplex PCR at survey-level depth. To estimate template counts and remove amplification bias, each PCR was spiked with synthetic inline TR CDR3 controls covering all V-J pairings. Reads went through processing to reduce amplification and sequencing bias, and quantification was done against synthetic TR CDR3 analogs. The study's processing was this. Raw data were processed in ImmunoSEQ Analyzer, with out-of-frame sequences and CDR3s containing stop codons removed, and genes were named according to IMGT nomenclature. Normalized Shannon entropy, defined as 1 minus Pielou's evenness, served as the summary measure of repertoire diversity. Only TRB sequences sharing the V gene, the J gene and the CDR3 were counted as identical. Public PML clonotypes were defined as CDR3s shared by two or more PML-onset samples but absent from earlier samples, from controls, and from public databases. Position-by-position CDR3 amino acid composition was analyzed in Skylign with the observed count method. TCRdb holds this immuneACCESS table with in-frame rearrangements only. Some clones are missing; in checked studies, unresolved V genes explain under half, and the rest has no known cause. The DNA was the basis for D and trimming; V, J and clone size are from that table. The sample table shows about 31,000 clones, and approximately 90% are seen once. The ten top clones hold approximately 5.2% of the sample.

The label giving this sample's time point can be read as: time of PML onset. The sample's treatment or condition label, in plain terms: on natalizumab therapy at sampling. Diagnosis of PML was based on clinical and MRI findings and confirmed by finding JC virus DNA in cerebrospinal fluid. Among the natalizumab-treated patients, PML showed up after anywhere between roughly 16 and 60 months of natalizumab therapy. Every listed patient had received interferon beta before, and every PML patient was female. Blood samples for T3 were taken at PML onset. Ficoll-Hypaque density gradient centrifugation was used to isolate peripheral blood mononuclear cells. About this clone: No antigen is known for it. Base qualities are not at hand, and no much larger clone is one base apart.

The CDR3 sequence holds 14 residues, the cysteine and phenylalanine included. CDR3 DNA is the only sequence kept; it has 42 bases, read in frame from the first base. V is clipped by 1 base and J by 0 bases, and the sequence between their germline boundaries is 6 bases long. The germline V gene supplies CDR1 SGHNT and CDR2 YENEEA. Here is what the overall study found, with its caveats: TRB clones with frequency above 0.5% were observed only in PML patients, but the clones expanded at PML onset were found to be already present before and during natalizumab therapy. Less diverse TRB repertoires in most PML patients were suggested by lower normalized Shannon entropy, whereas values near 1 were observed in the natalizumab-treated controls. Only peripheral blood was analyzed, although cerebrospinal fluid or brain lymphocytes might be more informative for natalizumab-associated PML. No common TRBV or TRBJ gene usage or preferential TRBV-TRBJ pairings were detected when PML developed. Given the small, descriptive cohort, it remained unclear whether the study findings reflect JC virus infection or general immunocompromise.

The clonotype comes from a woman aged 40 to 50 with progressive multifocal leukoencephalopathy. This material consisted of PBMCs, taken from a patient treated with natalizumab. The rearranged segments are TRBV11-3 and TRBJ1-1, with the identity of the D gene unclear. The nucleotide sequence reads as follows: TGTGCCAGCAGCTTAGCGACAATGAACACTGAAGCTTTCTTT. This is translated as CASSLATMNTEAFF.